Sequencing of this T cell receptor (beta chain) was carried out in a study of blood T cell repertoires in COVID-19. CDR1 is SQVTM, CDR2 ANQGSEA, per germline. There are 16 residues in the CDR3. V lost 6 bases, J lost 1 base, and 14 bases stayed unmatched. Only in-frame clones appear in the TCRdb table, and some are missing; sequencing was by immunoSEQ multiplex PCR. The sample holds about 250,000 clones, around 89% seen once. This clonotype was sampled from a woman in her forties or fifties who had recovered from COVID-19. Sequenced sample: PBMCs or T cells enriched from blood (not recorded which). The V and J genes are TRBV29-1 and TRBJ1-1; 7 positions match TRBD1. The CDR3 loop reads CSVNRGNPLRNTEAFF. Written as DNA, the CDR3 is TGCAGCGTAAACAGGGGAAACCCTCTCCGGAACACTGAAGCTTTCTTT.